This is a list of T cell receptor beta chains from one sample in a study of blood T cell repertoires in COVID-19. Sequenced by immunoSEQ multiplex PCR; TCRdb stores in-frame clones only, minus some. The profile shows hundreds of thousands of clones, around 87% of them singletons. The sequencing sample was made of PBMCs or T cells enriched from blood (not recorded which). The origin of the receptors is a woman aged 50 to 65 who had recovered from COVID-19. Each CDR3 is given with its conserved first and last residue. The D gene is left open where the match is weak.

D gene: TRBD1; V gene: TRBV20-1; CDR3 protein: CSASLQGSYEQYF
D gene: -; V gene: TRBV7-2; CDR3 protein: CASSLGRRQNTGELFF
D gene: TRBD2; V gene: TRBV18; CDR3 protein: CASSTALSGSGTDTQYF
D gene: TRBD2; V gene: TRBV11-2; CDR3 protein: CASGGLAGNEQFF
D gene: -; V gene: TRBV5-4; CDR3 protein: CASSLHGGFSYEQYF
D gene: -; V gene: TRBV7-9; CDR3 protein: CASSFRENYYEQYF
D gene: -; V gene: TRBV27; CDR3 protein: CASSLRRGSYEQYF
D gene: TRBD1; V gene: TRBV19; CDR3 protein: CASSIEEGATTEAFF
D gene: TRBD1; V gene: TRBV4-2; CDR3 protein: CASSQDRGHTEAFF
D gene: -; V gene: TRBV27; CDR3 protein: CASSPSIIHGYTF
D gene: TRBD1; V gene: TRBV19; CDR3 protein: CATRQGNSPLHF
D gene: TRBD2; V gene: TRBV4-2; CDR3 protein: CASSQVGRQYEQYF
D gene: TRBD1; V gene: TRBV7-2; CDR3 protein: CASSLVGQGQVSPLHF